This T cell receptor beta chain was sequenced in a study of blood T cell repertoires in COVID-19. Across the study: Acute and convalescent COVID-19 samples came from the United States, Italy and Spain.

TCRdb keeps only in-frame clones here, not all; method: immunoSEQ multiplex PCR. The sample holds under 120,000 clones, roughly 81% seen once. In its sample, this clone was seen a few times. This CDR3 comprises 17 residues. V dropped 1 base and J dropped 2; count of bases not matched to a gene: 9. From germline, CDR1 is SGHVS and CDR2 FNYEAQ. The sample was peripheral blood. The chain is built from TRBV7-6 and TRBJ2-3; the match to TRBD2 covers 7 bases. This receptor was taken from a human donor in a cohort sampled during active COVID-19. CDR3 in DNA: TGTGCCAGCAGCTTAGTACCCAGCGGGGCGATCACAGATACGCAGTATTTT. It is translated as CASSLVPSGAITDTQYF.